These T cell receptor beta chains were read from a single sample in a study of blood T cells in healthy people across ages. Using its own MiXCR run on the 5' RACE reads, TCRdb lists one record per CDR3 protein. The sample shows some 860,000 distinct CDR3 sequences, approximately 53% of them seen only once. The sequenced material came from blood. The receptor source for this set is a man in his forties in good health. Each CDR3 is given with its conserved first and last residue. D genes are given only for firm matches. For some rows the clone size is stated as once, few or many, or as a class when expanded; others skip it.

>TRBJ1-1|.|.|TRBV7-9
CASIYYGTGDNTEAFF
TGTGCCAGCATCTACTACGGGACGGGAGATAACACTGAAGCTTTCTTT
>TRBJ2-7|.|.|TRBV20-1
CSARLVGGGYEQYF
TGCAGTGCTAGATTGGTTGGGGGCGGCTACGAGCAGTACTTC
>TRBJ2-7|.|.|TRBV7-2
CASSPQLLTIEQYF
TGTGCCAGCAGTCCGCAACTCCTCACGATCGAGCAGTACTTC
>TRBJ1-2|.|.|TRBV30
CAWSRVASGYTF
TGTGCCTGGAGTCGGGTAGCCAGTGGCTACACCTTC
>TRBJ2-3|.|.|TRBV5-1
CACSLDWDGTDTQYF
TGCGCCTGCAGCTTGGATTGGGACGGCACAGATACGCAGTATTTT
>TRBJ2-7|few|.|TRBV20-1
CSARDSGYEQYF
TGCAGTGCTAGAGATTCTGGGTACGAGCAGTACTTC
>TRBJ1-5|few|.|TRBV7-2
CASSLVRDQPQHF
TGTGCCAGCAGCTTAGTGAGGGATCAGCCCCAGCATTTT
>TRBJ2-5|.|TRBD2|TRBV7-2
CASSTRSGREETQYF
TGTGCCAGCAGTACCCGTAGCGGGAGAGAAGAGACCCAGTACTTC
>TRBJ1-1|.|.|TRBV5-1
CASSLEALRRGPTEAFF
TGCGCCAGCAGCTTGGAAGCGTTGAGGAGGGGACCCACTGAAGCTTTCTTT
>TRBJ2-7|.|.|TRBV7-2
CASSLRSGMSDYNEQYF
TGTGCCAGCAGCTTAAGGAGCGGAATGTCGGATTACAATGAGCAGTACTTC
>TRBJ2-1|once|TRBD2|TRBV29-1
CSVDLGLVAGRYNEQFF
TGCAGCGTTGATCTCGGTCTAGTAGCGGGTCGGTACAACGAGCAGTTCTTC
>TRBJ2-7|.|TRBD1|TRBV4-3
CASSQDLSLGTGGGHEQYF
TGCGCCAGCAGCCAAGATCTGAGTCTAGGGACAGGGGGCGGACACGAGCAGTACTTC
>TRBJ2-1|.|.|TRBV12-3/TRBV12-4
CASSRVADNEQFF
TGTGCCAGCAGTAGGGTAGCGGACAATGAGCAGTTCTTC
>TRBJ2-7|.|.|TRBV28
CASSFTDSYEQYF
TGTGCCAGCAGTTTTACAGACTCCTACGAGCAGTACTTC
>TRBJ2-3|.|.|TRBV4-1
CASGRIADTDTQYF
TGCGCCAGCGGACGGATCGCGGACACAGATACGCAGTATTTT
>TRBJ2-3|.|TRBD2|TRBV6-6
CASSYLAGEGTQYF
TGTGCCAGCAGTTACTTGGCGGGAGAAGGTACGCAGTATTTT
>TRBJ1-4|few|.|TRBV6-1
CASSPMKEKLFF
TGTGCCAGCAGTCCGATGAAAGAAAAACTGTTTTTT
>TRBJ2-3|.|.|TRBV11-2
CASSLDSAGKADTQYF
TGTGCCAGCAGCTTAGATTCGGCAGGGAAGGCAGATACGCAGTATTTT
>TRBJ2-7|.|TRBD1|TRBV28
CASSLQGAVTFQYF
TGTGCCAGCAGTTTACAGGGGGCTGTAACATTCCAGTACTTC
>TRBJ2-5|few|TRBD2|TRBV4-1
CASSQDGTSIETQYF
TGCGCCAGCAGCCAAGATGGGACTAGCATAGAGACCCAGTACTTC
>TRBJ2-1|.|TRBD2|TRBV10-3
CAISSQLAGVGNEQFF
TGTGCCATCAGTTCCCAACTAGCGGGAGTTGGCAATGAGCAGTTCTTC
>TRBJ2-7|few|TRBD1|TRBV10-3
CAISLTGDYEQYF
TGTGCCATCAGTCTTACAGGGGACTACGAGCAGTACTTC
>TRBJ2-1|.|TRBD2|TRBV29-1
CSVDASGTYNEQFF
TGCAGCGTTGATGCTAGCGGTACCTACAATGAGCAGTTCTTC
>TRBJ2-5|few|TRBD1|TRBV28
CASNRGIPETQYF
TGTGCCAGCAACAGGGGTATCCCGGAGACCCAGTACTTC
>TRBJ2-7|few|.|TRBV7-2
CASSLDYGTPREQYF
TGTGCCAGCAGCTTAGATTATGGGACACCCCGCGAGCAGTACTTC
>TRBJ2-5|.|.|TRBV7-3
CASSLNAGTAQETQYF
TGTGCCAGCAGCCTAAATGCGGGGACAGCCCAAGAGACCCAGTACTTC
>TRBJ2-5|.|TRBD1|TRBV6-6
CASSDQTGGETQYF
TGTGCCAGCAGTGACCAGACAGGGGGAGAGACCCAGTACTTC
>TRBJ2-7|.|TRBD2|TRBV25-1
CASSEPGLGYEQYF
TGTGCCAGCAGTGAACCGGGACTAGGCTACGAGCAGTACTTC
>TRBJ1-1|few|.|TRBV4-1
CASSQVVQANTEAFF
TGCGCCAGCAGCCAAGTAGTACAGGCGAACACTGAAGCTTTCTTT
>TRBJ1-2|few|TRBD1|TRBV10-3
CAISEGTGGYGYTF
TGTGCCATCAGTGAGGGGACAGGTGGTTATGGCTACACCTTC
>TRBJ1-4|.|.|TRBV15
CATSGTVGAEEKLFF
TGTGCCACCAGCGGGACTGTCGGGGCAGAGGAAAAACTGTTTTTT
>TRBJ2-7|.|.|TRBV3-1
CASSQEEFEQYF
TGTGCCAGCAGCCAAGAGGAGTTTGAGCAGTACTTC
>TRBJ2-1|.|.|TRBV27
CATARDSPLYNEQFF
TGTGCCACCGCCCGGGACTCCCCCCTATACAATGAGCAGTTCTTC
>TRBJ1-2|.|.|TRBV21-1
CASSRDRGRFYYGYTF
TGTGCCAGCAGCAGGGACAGGGGGCGATTCTACTATGGCTACACCTTC
>TRBJ2-3|.|.|TRBV28
CASRSRDLRPSLGTQYF
TGTGCCAGCAGGAGCCGGGACCTACGACCCTCCTTAGGAACGCAGTATTTT
>TRBJ2-1|few|.|TRBV20-1
CSAPTYNEQFF
TGCAGTGCTCCTACCTACAATGAGCAGTTCTTC
>TRBJ1-1|.|TRBD1|TRBV6-5
CASSYSQPIDRANTEAFF
TGTGCCAGCAGTTACTCTCAACCTATAGACAGGGCTAACACTGAAGCTTTCTTT
>TRBJ2-4|.|TRBD1|TRBV15
CATRSITGGNIQYF
TGTGCCACCAGGAGTATAACAGGGGGAAACATTCAGTACTTC